This is a list of T cell receptor beta chains from one sample in a study of identifying expanded T cells in peripheral blood. TCRdb's table, derived via immunoSEQ multiplex PCR, lists solely in-frame clones and lacks some. The sample yields about 100,000 clones, about 83% seen once. The sample was blood. The receptors derive from a person aged 18 to 75 in good health. Both conserved end residues are part of each CDR3. The D gene is left open where the match is weak. Clone sizes are given selectively: once, few, many, or a class where the clone is expanded.

abundance,j_gene,d_gene,v_gene,CDR3nt,CDR3aa
NA,TRBJ2-5,NA,TRBV6-5,TGTGCCAGCAGTTATGCGACCGCGAAAGAGACCCAGTACTTC,CASSYATAKETQYF
NA,TRBJ2-5,NA,TRBV7-8,TGTGCCAGCAGCTTATCTTCTACATTCCAAGAGACCCAGTACTTC,CASSLSSTFQETQYF
once,TRBJ2-1,TRBD2,TRBV5-4,TGTGCCAGCAGCTTGTCCGATCTAGCGGGGGCCTACAATGAGCAGTTCTTC,CASSLSDLAGAYNEQFF
NA,TRBJ2-2,NA,TRBV7-2,TGTGCCAGCACCCCGGATCGGACCGGGGAGCTGTTTTTT,CASTPDRTGELFF
NA,TRBJ2-1,NA,TRBV11-3,TGTGCCAGCAGCTTAGCCAGTTACAATGAGCAGTTCTTC,CASSLASYNEQFF
NA,TRBJ1-5,NA,TRBV29-1,TGCAGCGTTGAAGCCACCGAGGGTCAGCCCCAGCATTTT,CSVEATEGQPQHF
NA,TRBJ2-7,TRBD1,TRBV28,TGTGCCAGCAGTTCCCCCGGGACAGCCTCCTACGAGCAGTACTTC,CASSSPGTASYEQYF
NA,TRBJ1-1,NA,TRBV10-3,TGTGCCACGAGAGCGGCCGAAGGGGGCACTGAAGCTTTCTTT,CATRAAEGGTEAFF
NA,TRBJ2-1,NA,TRBV10-3,TGTGCCATAAGTGAGGGTCTGGGCCTGGGCAGCTCCTACAATGAGCAGTTCTTC,CAISEGLGLGSSYNEQFF
NA,TRBJ2-5,NA,TRBV14,TGTGCCAGCAGCCAGGTCACCGTTGGGACCCAGTACTTC,CASSQVTVGTQYF
NA,TRBJ2-5,NA,TRBV7-9,TGTGCCAGCAGCTCCGTCCGGGGAGAGACCCAGTACTTC,CASSSVRGETQYF
NA,TRBJ1-3,NA,TRBV5-1,TGCGCCAGCAGCTTGTGGGGAAGCACCATATATTTT,CASSLWGSTIYF
few,TRBJ1-1,TRBD1,TRBV19,TGTGCCAGTAACCCGGGAGGGACAGGAGGAAACACTGAAGCTTTCTTT,CASNPGGTGGNTEAFF
NA,TRBJ1-5,NA,TRBV19,TGTGCCAGTAGTATGGACGGTAATCAGCCCCAGCATTTT,CASSMDGNQPQHF
NA,TRBJ1-1,NA,TRBV6-5,TGTGCCAGCAGTTTGGGAAGGACTGAAGCTTTCTTT,CASSLGRTEAFF
NA,TRBJ2-7,TRBD1,TRBV30,TGTGCCTGGATGACAGGGTACGAGCAGTACTTC,CAWMTGYEQYF
NA,TRBJ2-1,NA,TRBV7-7,TGTGCCAGCAGCTTAGGCAGGGGTTCCTACAATGAGCAGTTCTTC,CASSLGRGSYNEQFF
NA,TRBJ2-2,NA,TRBV2,TGTGCCAGCAGTTCTCCAGGACGAGGGACCGGGGAGCTGTTTTTT,CASSSPGRGTGELFF
NA,TRBJ1-1,NA,TRBV18,TGTGCCAGCTCACCAAACCCTATGAACACTGAAGCTTTCTTT,CASSPNPMNTEAFF
NA,TRBJ2-3,NA,TRBV7-9,TGTGCCAGCAGCCTGGGACTCGCCCTCACAGATACGCAGTATTTT,CASSLGLALTDTQYF
once,TRBJ2-7,TRBD2,TRBV19,TGTGCCAGTAGTATGACCTGGAGGCTAGCGGACTACGAGCAGTACTTC,CASSMTWRLADYEQYF
once,TRBJ1-2,NA,TRBV20-1,TGCAGTGCTATCTTTAGGAATGGCTACACCTTC,CSAIFRNGYTF
NA,TRBJ2-7,NA,TRBV7-2,TGTGCCAGCAGCTTACCCGGGCAGGGTAAGTACGAGCAGTACTTC,CASSLPGQGKYEQYF
few,TRBJ2-5,NA,TRBV13,TGTGCCAGCAGCTTAAGGGAGCAAGAGACCCAGTACTTC,CASSLREQETQYF
NA,TRBJ2-1,TRBD2,TRBV6-6,TGTGCCAGCCACCCTTTGGGGTTAGCGGGTGAGCAGTTCTTC,CASHPLGLAGEQFF
NA,TRBJ1-6,NA,TRBV11-1,TGTGCCAGCAGCTTAGGAGGCGACTTTCCCCTCCACTTT,CASSLGGDFPLHF
once,TRBJ2-1,NA,TRBV13,TGTGCCAGCAGCCGGAGGGGTTCCTACAATGAGCAGTTCTTC,CASSRRGSYNEQFF
NA,TRBJ2-4,NA,TRBV6-6,TGTGCCAGCATGGAGGTTTACAGCAAAAACATTCAGTACTTC,CASMEVYSKNIQYF
NA,TRBJ2-2,TRBD2,TRBV4-3,TGCGCCAGCAGCCCCGGGGTAGCGGGGGTCACCGGGGAGCTGTTTTTT,CASSPGVAGVTGELFF